Included here is one T cell receptor (beta chain) sequence, with context. The target antigen is unknown. V shed 9 bases and J 4 bases; nucleotides not matched to a gene: 13. Per the germline V gene, CDR1 is KGHSH and CDR2 is LQKENI. The CDR3 is made up of 16 amino acids. The data are from a study of cytomegalovirus exposure and HLA in healthy donors. Study-wide background: From donors who were HLA-typed, an early data release held 70 million to 90 million unique TCRs. Overall study results and limits: Specificity for CMV antigens was confirmed in vitro for a few of the CMV-associated chains. As was reported, the HLA-A and HLA-B alleles of most subjects were accurately predicted from TCR beta sequences.

The PCR was carried out with 60 Vbeta primers and 13 Jbeta primers. Sequencing used immunoSEQ multiplex PCR; TCRdb keeps in-frame clones, though not all of them. The sample yields about 240,000 clones, about 81% seen once. This sequence originates from a woman in her sixties in good health and CMV-seropositive. The sequenced sample was PBMCs. The genes are TRBV18 and TRBJ2-2, with 8 bases fitting TRBD2. The CDR3: CASQTTPSGSTGELFF. The CDR3 nucleotides are TGTGCCAGTCAGACGACGCCCAGCGGGAGCACCGGGGAGCTGTTTTTT.